This TCR beta chain derives from a study of cytomegalovirus exposure and HLA in healthy donors. Overall study results and limits: A later analysis reportedly identified an Asian-associated ancestry cluster as carrying fewer N-insertions than the approximately 730-donor mean. TCR beta sequences reportedly predicted most subjects' HLA-A and HLA-B alleles accurately. Several top significant clusters appeared, in a later analysis, to be linked to common viral pathogens.

The PCR ran on 60 Vbeta and 13 Jbeta primers. This table comes from immunoSEQ multiplex PCR, and its TCRdb copy is limited to in-frame clones, with some not included. The data hold approximately 160,000 clones, with 65% to 70% observed a single time. Points on this clone: What it recognizes is unknown.

Sequencing was done on a sample of PBMCs. This TCR came from a woman under 30 in good health and CMV-seropositive.

The chain's CDR3 is CASSLGGRSNQPQHF. In DNA form, the CDR3 reads TGTGCCAGCAGCTTAGGAGGGAGGAGCAATCAGCCCCAGCATTTT. The chain joins TRBV7-2 to TRBJ1-5; D is ambiguous. This CDR3 has 15 residues. V was pared by 1 base and J by 1 base, with 8 bases between. From germline, CDR1 is SGHTA and CDR2 FQGNSA.